This note documents a single TCR beta chain sequence. This specimen comes from a study of blood T cell repertoires in COVID-19. Symptom resolution, clearance, or two negative PCRs marked donors in Cohort 3 as recovered. The CDR3 loop spans 12 amino acids. V was shortened by 1 base and J by 6 bases, with 3 bases between the two germline ends. Germline values: CDR1 MDHEN, CDR2 SYDVKM. Methods used by the authors: From reference gene primer amplification, estimates of nucleated cell counts were derived. Generated by immunoSEQ multiplex PCR, the TCRdb table keeps only in-frame clones and is missing some. V and J calls and clone size come straight from that table; D and trimming were deduced from the DNA. The sample has a few hundred thousand clones, around 90% seen once.

This receptor was identified in a man aged 25-45 years who had recovered from COVID-19. Sequencing was carried out using PBMCs or T cells enriched from blood (not recorded which). V usage is TRBV28 and J usage is TRBJ2-2, with unresolved D. CDR3 DNA: TGTGCCAGCAGTTTATTATCCGGGGAGCTGTTTTTT. Protein: CASSLLSGELFF.